The T cell receptor (beta chain) described here comes from a study of T cell responses to AZD1222 COVID-19 vaccine. CDR1 MDHEN and CDR2 SYDVKM come from the germline V gene. The CDR3 sequence is 12 residues long. Trimming removed 7 bases at V and 5 bases at J, with 12 bases between. Sequenced by immunoSEQ multiplex PCR; TCRdb stores in-frame clones only, minus some. The table lists about 78,000 clones, roughly 86% of them singletons, with about 4.8% in the top ten. A word on this clone: Its specificity is unknown.

Study outcomes and limitations: Compared with day 0, the breadth and depth of the Spike-specific TCR repertoire rose significantly after two doses of AZD1222.

The material was peripheral blood, obtained on day 0 of MenACWY control vaccination. The TCR originated in an adult in good health. This sequence joins TRBV28 and TRBJ2-7; unclear D gene. Here the CDR3 DNA reads TGTGCCAGCAACCTCGCGTTCGACGAGCAGTACTTC. Amino acids: CASNLAFDEQYF.